The present T cell receptor beta chain was sequenced within a study of graft-versus-host responses after intestinal transplantation. A remark on this clone: Its antigen is unidentified.

Produced via immunoSEQ multiplex PCR; TCRdb's table is partial and in-frame only. Among roughly 70,000 clones listed, roughly 84% were seen once. The germline gives CDR1 SGDLS, CDR2 YYNGEE. The length of the CDR3 is 16 residues. Germline trimming cut 2 bases from V and 4 bases from J; bases unmatched to any gene: 8. The sequence was collected from a human donor who was the organ donor for an intestinal transplant. The sequencing here drew on unstimulated CD4+ T cells sorted from spleen or lymph node cells, taken before transplant. The chain joins TRBV9 to TRBJ1-2; TRBD1 aligns across 10 bases. Written as DNA, the CDR3 is TGTGCCAGCAGCGTGGACAGGGGGACTCTCCCCTATGGCTACACCTTC. Amino acid sequence: CASSVDRGTLPYGYTF.